Shown below are 3 T cell receptor beta chains from a single sample sequenced in a study of T cells in tumors and immune-related adverse events. Profiling relied on immunoSEQ multiplex PCR, and the TCRdb table lists in-frame clones only, not all of them. This sample carries several thousand clones, around 94% of them seen once, and the ten largest clones take around 2.3%. The sequencing used lymph node tissue, collected from a patient treated with anti-PD-1 therapy. Receptors originate from a female donor with metastatic renal cell carcinoma.

The V call is TRBV29-1, the J call TRBJ1-1, with a tentative D call TRBD1 (6 bases). The CDR3 is 14 residues long. V gave up 7 bases and J gave up 3 bases, with 18 bases separating them. Germline V gene data show CDR1 as SQVTM and CDR2 as ANQGSEA. CDR3 region: CSGDVQGFDTEAFF. Written as DNA, the CDR3 is TGCAGCGGAGACGTTCAGGGGTTTGACACTGAAGCTTTCTTT. The full variable domain, rest sourced from reference TRBV29-1 and TRBJ1-1, is SAVISQKPSRDICQRGTSLTIQCQVDSQVTMMFWYRQQPGQSLTLIATANQGSEATYESGFVIDKFPISRPNLTFSTLTVSNMSPEDSSIYLCSGDVQGFDTEAFFGQGTRLTVV.

The chain uses TRBV11-2 and TRBJ2-7; D possibly corresponds to TRBD1 (5 bases). This CDR3 is 13 amino acids long. The germline CDR1 and CDR2 sequences are SGHAT and FQNNGV. Trimming took 3 bases from V and 0 from J, leaving 6 bases between them. The CDR3 nucleotides are TGTGCCAGCAGCTTGACAGACTCCTACGAGCAGTACTTC. Its protein product is CASSLTDSYEQYF.

This chain links TRBV5-1 with TRBJ2-3, with D unresolved. The V end was cut by 5 bases, the J end by 6 bases, with 10 bases between. CDR1 and CDR2 from the germline V gene are SGHRS and YFSETQ. The CDR3 loop spans 12 amino acids. This CDR3 is CASSPTTDTQYF. In DNA, the CDR3 is TGCGCCAGCAGTCCGACGACGGATACGCAGTATTTT.